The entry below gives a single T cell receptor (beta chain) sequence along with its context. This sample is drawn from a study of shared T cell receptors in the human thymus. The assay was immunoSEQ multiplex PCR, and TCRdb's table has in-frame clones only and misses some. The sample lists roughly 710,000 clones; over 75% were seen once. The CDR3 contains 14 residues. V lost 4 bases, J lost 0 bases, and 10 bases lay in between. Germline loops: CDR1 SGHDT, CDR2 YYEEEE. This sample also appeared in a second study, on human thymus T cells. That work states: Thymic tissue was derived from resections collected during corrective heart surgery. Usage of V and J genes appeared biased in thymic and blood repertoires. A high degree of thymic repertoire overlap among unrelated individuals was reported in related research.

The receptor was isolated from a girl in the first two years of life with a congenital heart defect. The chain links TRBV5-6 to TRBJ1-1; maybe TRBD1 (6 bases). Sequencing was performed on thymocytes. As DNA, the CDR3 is TGTGCCAGCAGCCCCGACAGGATGAACACTGAAGCTTTCTTT. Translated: CASSPDRMNTEAFF.